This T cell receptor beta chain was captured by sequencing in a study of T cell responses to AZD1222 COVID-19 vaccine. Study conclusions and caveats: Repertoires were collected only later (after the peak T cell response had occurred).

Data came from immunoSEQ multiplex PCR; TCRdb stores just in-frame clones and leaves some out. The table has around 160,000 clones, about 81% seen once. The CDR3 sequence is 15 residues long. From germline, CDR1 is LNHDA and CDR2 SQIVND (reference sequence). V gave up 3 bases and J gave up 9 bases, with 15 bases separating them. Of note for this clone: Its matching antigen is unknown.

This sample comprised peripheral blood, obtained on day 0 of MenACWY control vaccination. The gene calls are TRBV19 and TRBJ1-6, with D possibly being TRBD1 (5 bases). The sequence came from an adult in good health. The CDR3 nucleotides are TGTGCCAGTAGTATTATCCCCGTCGGGGGTTCACCCCTCCACTTT. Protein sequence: CASSIIPVGGSPLHF.